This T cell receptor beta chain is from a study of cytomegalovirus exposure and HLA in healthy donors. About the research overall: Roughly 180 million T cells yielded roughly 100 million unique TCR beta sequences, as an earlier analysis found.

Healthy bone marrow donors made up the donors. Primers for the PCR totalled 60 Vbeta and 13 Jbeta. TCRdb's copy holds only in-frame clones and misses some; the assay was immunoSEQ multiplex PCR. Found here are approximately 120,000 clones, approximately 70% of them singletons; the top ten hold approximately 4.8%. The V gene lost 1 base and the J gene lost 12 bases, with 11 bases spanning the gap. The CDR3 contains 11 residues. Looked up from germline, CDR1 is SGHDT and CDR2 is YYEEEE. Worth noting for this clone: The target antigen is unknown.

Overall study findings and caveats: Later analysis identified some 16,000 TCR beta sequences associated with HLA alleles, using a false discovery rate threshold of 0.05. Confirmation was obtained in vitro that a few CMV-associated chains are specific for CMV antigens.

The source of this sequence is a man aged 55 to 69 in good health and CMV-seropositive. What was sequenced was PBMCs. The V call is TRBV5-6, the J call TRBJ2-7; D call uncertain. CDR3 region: CASSLHSQWYF. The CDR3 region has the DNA TGTGCCAGCAGCTTGCACAGCCAGTGGTACTTC. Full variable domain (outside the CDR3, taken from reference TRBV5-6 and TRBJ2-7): DAGVTQSPTHLIKTRGQQVTLRCSPKSGHDTVSWYQQALGQGPQFIFQYYEEEERQRGNFPDRFSGHQFPNYSSELNVNALLLGDSALYLCASSLHSQWYFGPGTRLTVT.